The 24 T cell receptor beta chains below come from one sample, sequenced in a study of blood T cells in healthy people across ages. Through a sample-barcoded 5' primer and a J-beta primer mix, a second PCR was run for about 6 to 11 cycles. Each CDR3 protein gets one entry after TCRdb re-called the 5' RACE reads with MiXCR. The data hold 700,000 to 900,000 distinct CDR3 sequences, with roughly 26% observed a single time. This sample was also put to use in a study of T cells of mothers and their children.

Sequencing was performed on blood. These receptors all come from a boy between 10 and 17 years old in good health.

The gene calls are TRBV28 and TRBJ2-5, with 8 positions matching TRBD2. The CDR3 sequence is 17 residues long. The V gene end was trimmed by 1 base and the J gene end by 5 bases; junction bases not matched to a gene: 12. Germline CDR1 and CDR2: MDHEN and SYDVKM. CDR3 residues: CASSLLGGGLPGETQYF. In DNA, the CDR3 is TGTGCCAGCAGTTTATTGGGCGGGGGGCTGCCAGGGGAGACCCAGTACTTC. The entire variable domain, with the rest obtained from reference TRBV28 and TRBJ2-5, is as follows: DVKVTQSSRYLVKRTGEKVFLECVQDMDHENMFWYRQDPGLGLRLIYFSYDVKMKEKGDIPEGYSVSREKKERFSLILESASTNQTSMYLCASSLLGGGLPGETQYFGPGTRLLVL.

This chain links TRBV29-1 with TRBJ1-2; 7 bases are shared with TRBD1. The V gene end was trimmed by 4 bases and the J gene end by 4 bases; junction bases not matched to a gene: 9. The germline gives CDR1 SQVTM, CDR2 ANQGSEA. The CDR3 is made up of 14 amino acids. For the CDR3, the DNA is TGCAGCGTTGGGGAGCGGGGGACAGCCTATGGCTACACCTTC. This sequence encodes CSVGERGTAYGYTF.

The rearrangement uses TRBV4-1 and TRBJ1-2; D uncertain. Per the germline V gene, CDR1 is MGHRA and CDR2 is YSYEKL. This CDR3 is built from 13 residues. V gave up 1 base and J gave up 6 bases, with 9 bases separating them. CDR3 residues: CASSQGKGNGYTF. The CDR3 nucleotides are TGCGCCAGCAGCCAAGGGAAAGGGAATGGCTACACCTTC.

The rearrangement uses TRBV29-1 and TRBJ2-7, with 7 bases identical to TRBD2. Germline CDR1 SQVTM, CDR2 ANQGSEA. The ends lost 2 bases at V and 5 bases at J; junction bases unmatched: 6. The CDR3 has 13 residues. The CDR3 DNA reads as TGCAGCGTTGAAAGGTCGGGGGGTAACGAGCAGTACTTC. The encoded protein is CSVERSGGNEQYF.

The chain uses TRBV11-2 and TRBJ2-2, with D possibly TRBD2 on 5 matching bases. The CDR3 loop spans 13 amino acids. Per the germline V gene, CDR1 is SGHAT and CDR2 is FQNNGV. The germline V and J ends were trimmed by 5 bases and 5 bases, with 9 bases remaining between them. This CDR3 is CASSRGVTGELFF. CDR3 bases: TGTGCCAGCAGCCGGGGAGTTACCGGGGAGCTGTTTTTT.

This clonotype showed up just a few times. This rearrangement joins TRBV29-1 to TRBJ1-1; D is ambiguous. CDR1 SQVTM and CDR2 ANQGSEA come from the germline V gene. V lost 7 bases and J 0 bases, leaving 15 bases between the germline ends. The CDR3 sequence is 14 residues long. CDR3 sequence reads: CSASRGQLNTEAFF. The CDR3 DNA is TGCAGCGCCTCCCGAGGGCAGTTGAACACTGAAGCTTTCTTT.

The chain links TRBV7-9 to TRBJ2-1, with D maybe TRBD2 (5 bases). The tail of the sequence fits TRBJ2-7 better, so the J call may be wrong. The germline gives CDR1 SEHNR, CDR2 FQNEAQ (reference sequence). The CDR3 has 15 amino acids. CDR3 protein: CASSNLTEVPYEQYF. CDR3 nucleotides: TGTGCCAGCAGCAACCTGACGGAGGTTCCCTACGAGCAGTACTTC.

The chain joins TRBV5-1 to TRBJ2-7; 8 nucleotides match TRBD1. This CDR3 is 13 amino acids long. Germline values: CDR1 SGHRS, CDR2 YFSETQ. V was pared by 4 bases and J by 6 bases, with 6 bases of the junction left unmatched. The chain's CDR3 is CASSVTGTGEQYF. The CDR3 bases are TGCGCCAGCAGCGTGACCGGGACAGGCGAGCAGTACTTC.

CDR3 loop: CASSWGRGNTGELFF. CDR3 DNA sequence: TGTGCCAGCAGTTGGGGCAGGGGAAACACCGGGGAGCTGTTTTTT. This chain connects TRBV27 to TRBJ2-2; weak D call: TRBD1 (6 bases). CDR1 MNHEY and CDR2 SMNVEV come from the germline V gene (reference sequence). The CDR3 is 15 residues long. Trimming shortened V by 4 bases and J by 2 bases, and 11 bases separated the two germline ends.

This chain uses TRBV29-1 with TRBJ2-3; 8 bases map to TRBD1. CDR1 and CDR2 (germline): SQVTM, ANQGSEA. There are 13 residues in the CDR3. After removal of 3 bases from V and 10 bases from J, the junction contained 9 bases not matched to a gene. CDR3 DNA: TGCAGCGTTGAGGGTCAGGGGGCCCGATCGCAGTATTTT. Protein: CSVEGQGARSQYF.

The sample holds a few counts of this clonotype. The chain couples TRBV20-1 to TRBJ2-7; 9 bases map to TRBD2. Per germline, CDR1 DFQATT and CDR2 SNEGSKA (reference sequence). The CDR3 has 14 residues. V was pared by 4 bases and J by 2 bases, with 6 bases of the junction left unmatched. The DNA of the CDR3 is TGCAGTGCTAAGAGCGGGGGGTATACCTACGAGCAGTACTTC. This encodes CSAKSGGYTYEQYF.

This clonotype was observed at least ten times. The chain joins TRBV20-1 to TRBJ2-5; maybe TRBD1 (5 bases). Trimming took off 0 bases at V and 1 base at J, with 9 bases between the two ends. CDR1 and CDR2 from the germline V gene are DFQATT and SNEGSKA (reference sequence). The CDR3 extends over 14 amino acids. The CDR3 DNA reads as TGCAGTGCTAGAGATGGGGCAGCCCAAGAGACCCAGTACTTC. It translates to CSARDGAAQETQYF.

This clonotype has only a few counts. The rearrangement links TRBV7-2 to TRBJ2-1; 11 positions match TRBD2. This CDR3 region has 19 residues. Looked up from germline, CDR1 is SGHTA and CDR2 is FQGNSA. V shed 4 bases, J shed 2 bases, and the junction held 13 bases outside the gene matches. The CDR3 is CASSWRALAGASTYNEQFF. The CDR3 nucleotides read TGTGCCAGCAGCTGGCGGGCACTAGCGGGGGCCTCAACCTACAATGAGCAGTTCTTC. The full variable domain, completed using reference TRBV7-2 and TRBJ2-1, is GAGVSQSPSNKVTEKGKDVELRCDPISGHTALYWYRQSLGQGLEFLIYFQGNSAPDKSGLPSDRFSAERTGGSVSTLTIQRTQQEDSAVYLCASSWRALAGASTYNEQFFGPGTRLTVL.

The genes are TRBV5-1 and TRBJ2-7; 8 positions agree with TRBD1. The CDR3 runs to 16 residues. Germline-derived CDR1 and CDR2 are SGHRS and YFSETQ. Germline trimming cut 0 bases from V and 6 bases from J; bases unmatched to any gene: 11. The CDR3: CASSLGAGGIPVEQYF. The CDR3 DNA reads as TGCGCCAGCAGCTTGGGAGCAGGGGGCATACCCGTCGAGCAGTACTTC.

This clonotype showed up just a few times. This rearrangement joins TRBV20-1 to TRBJ2-7, with D possibly being TRBD2 (5 bases). The CDR3 is 12 residues long. Germline-derived CDR1 and CDR2 are DFQATT and SNEGSKA (reference sequence). Trimming stripped 6 bases from V and 2 bases from J, with 11 bases between. The CDR3 region is CSALRGPYEQYF. CDR3 nucleotide sequence: TGCAGTGCCCTCAGAGGGCCCTACGAGCAGTACTTC.

The chain couples TRBV7-2 to TRBJ1-6; 7 bases align to TRBD1. Looked up from germline, CDR1 is SGHTA and CDR2 is FQGNSA. The CDR3 is 15 amino acids. Germline trimming cut 5 bases from V and 10 bases from J; bases unmatched to any gene: 11. The CDR3 loop is CASSPRQGGESPLHF. The CDR3 nucleotides read TGTGCCAGCAGCCCCCGACAGGGTGGAGAATCACCCCTCCACTTT.

J is TRBJ1-4 and V is TRBV10-3, with 7 positions matching TRBD1. There are 17 residues in the CDR3. From germline, CDR1 is ENHRY and CDR2 SYGVKD. The junction had 10 bases not matched to a gene; V was cut back by 0 bases and J by 6 bases. CDR3 sequence: CAISESTGMGGYEKLFF. The DNA for the CDR3 is TGTGCCATCAGTGAGTCGACAGGGATGGGGGGATATGAAAAACTGTTTTTT.

This clonotype was counted ten times or more. The J gene is TRBJ2-7, the V gene TRBV11-2, with D perhaps assigned TRBD1 or TRBD2 (6 bases each). Germline V gene data show CDR1 as SGHAT and CDR2 as FQNNGV. The CDR3 has 16 residues. Trimming removed 6 bases from V and 5 bases from J, with 23 bases in between. The CDR3 DNA reads TGTGCCAGCAGTACCGAACGGGGGCGGAAGCACCACGAGCAGTACTTC. Translation gives CASSTERGRKHHEQYF.

The V and J genes are TRBV21-1 and TRBJ2-7; the table's D gene call, TRBD1, was not cross checked with the DNA. TRBV21-1 is listed as a pseudogene. The CDR3 spans 14 residues. This chain's CDR3 is CASVPGHSSYEQYF. CDR3 nucleotides: TGTGCCAGCGTTCCGGGACATTCCTCCTACGAGCAGTACTTC.

This chain connects TRBV27 to TRBJ2-1; possible D gene TRBD2, 6 bases. CDR3 length equals 16 residues. V was shortened by 0 bases and J by 2 bases, with 11 bases between the two germline ends. Germline-derived CDR1 and CDR2 are MNHEY and SMNVEV (reference sequence). The CDR3 region has the DNA TGTGCCAGCAGTTTATCCGTCAGGACTACCTACAATGAGCAGTTCTTC. Its translation: CASSLSVRTTYNEQFF.

A few counts support this clonotype. The J gene is TRBJ2-3, the V gene TRBV6-2 or TRBV6-3, with TRBD2 matching 9 bases. This CDR3 contains 14 residues. Germline trimming cut 10 bases from V and 4 bases from J; bases unmatched to any gene: 9. Germline CDR1 and CDR2: MNHEY and SVGEGT. CDR3 coding DNA: TGTGCCAATCAGCCGGGACTAGCAGCAGATACGCAGTATTTT. Protein: CANQPGLAADTQYF.

The chain is built from TRBV2 and TRBJ2-4; TRBD1 matches at 7 bases. With V trimmed by 8 bases and J by 5 bases, 6 bases remained unmatched. The CDR3 consists of 13 residues. The germline V gene has CDR1 SNHLY and CDR2 FYNNEI. CDR3 residues: CASDAGTENIQYF. The CDR3 bases are TGTGCCAGCGACGCCGGGACAGAAAACATTCAGTACTTC. The whole variable domain, remainder taken from reference TRBV2 and TRBJ2-4, is EPEVTQTPSHQVTQMGQEVILRCVPISNHLYFYWYRQILGQKVEFLVSFYNNEISEKSEIFDDQFSVERPDGSNFTLKIRSTKLEDSAMYFCASDAGTENIQYFGAGTRLSVL.

In its sample, this clonotype was seen a few times. This sequence joins TRBV24-1 and TRBJ2-5; 12 bases match TRBD2. This CDR3 comprises 15 residues. The V gene end was trimmed by 3 bases and the J gene end by 5 bases; junction bases not matched to a gene: 3. Germline loops: CDR1 KGHDR, CDR2 SFDVKD. Written as DNA, the CDR3 is TGTGCCACCAGTGATGTTGGACTAGCGGGGGAGACCCAGTACTTC. Translating it yields CATSDVGLAGETQYF.

Only a few counts were recorded for this clonotype. The chain recombines TRBV6-2 or TRBV6-3 with TRBJ2-5, with 8 bases lining up with TRBD2. The ends lost 1 base at V and 7 bases at J; junction bases unmatched: 14. CDR3 length: 17 residues. Germline-derived CDR1 and CDR2 are MNHEY and SVGEGT. The DNA for the CDR3 is TGTGCCAGCAGTTACTTCCCCGAGTTAGCGGGGCCCGGGACCCAGTACTTC. Residues: CASSYFPELAGPGTQYF.